This T cell receptor beta chain was recovered during a study of shared clonotypes between healthy human individuals. Whole-study findings and limits: Naive CD4 clonotypes were shared across several donors at 4% to 5%.

The protocol was immunoSEQ multiplex PCR, while the TCRdb copy is restricted to in-frame clones and leaves out a portion. This sample has about 1 million clones, with about 74% found just once. V gave up 2 bases and J gave up 2 bases; unmatched junction bases: 4. Germline lookup yields CDR1 SGHRS and CDR2 YFSETQ. This CDR3 has 17 residues. As to this clone: Its matching antigen is unknown. The same CDR3 can be traced to other DNA sequences in this sample.

The sequenced material came from memory CD4+ T cells sorted from blood. The subset is: CD45RA-negative fraction. The clonotype was recovered from a man in his late teens or twenties in good health. The J gene is TRBJ2-3, the V gene TRBV5-1, with 14 bases lining up with TRBD2. CDR3 amino acids: CASSLGTSGGVTDTQYF. In DNA form, the CDR3 reads TGCGCCAGCAGCTTAGGGACTAGCGGGGGAGTCACAGATACGCAGTATTTT.